A single sample gave rise to the 26 T cell receptor beta chains below, sequenced in a study of blood T cell repertoires in COVID-19. Only in-frame clones appear in the TCRdb table, and some are missing; sequencing was by immunoSEQ multiplex PCR. The profile shows 110,000 or so clones, more than 65% of them singletons. The sample was peripheral blood. These receptors all come from a man between 45 and 60 years old with acute or convalescent COVID-19.

The V and J genes are TRBV28 and TRBJ1-1; D remains unclear. The germline V gene encodes CDR1 MDHEN and CDR2 SYDVKM. Trimming pared 7 bases from V and 0 bases from J, leaving 9 bases between. This CDR3 is built from 13 residues. In DNA form, the CDR3 reads TGTGCCAGCATCCGCTCAGTGAACACTGAAGCTTTCTTT. Translation gives CASIRSVNTEAFF.

This clone was seen a handful of times. This chain joins TRBV11-1 and TRBJ2-7; 12 bases are a match to TRBD1. CDR3 length equals 16 residues. The V gene end was trimmed by 5 bases and the J gene end by 5 bases; junction bases not matched to a gene: 10. CDR1 SGHAT and CDR2 FQDESV come from the germline V gene (reference sequence). CDR3 DNA: TGTGCCAGCAGCCCCCGGGGGACAGGGGGCATCGACGAGCAGTACTTC. Translation gives CASSPRGTGGIDEQYF. The whole variable domain, remainder taken from reference TRBV11-1 and TRBJ2-7, is EAEVAQSPRYKITEKSQAVAFWCDPISGHATLYWYRQILGQGPELLVQFQDESVVDDSQLPKDRFSAERLKGVDSTLKIQPAELGDSAMYLCASSPRGTGGIDEQYFGPGTRLTVT.

Turning to this clone: Other nucleotide sequences from this sample produce the same CDR3. V is TRBV5-1 and J is TRBJ2-1; 7 bases align to TRBD1. Germline CDR1 SGHRS, CDR2 YFSETQ. The CDR3 contains 15 residues. V lost 0 bases and J lost 3; bases outside the gene matches: 3. This chain's CDR3 is CASSLGAGGYNEQFF. The CDR3 DNA follows: TGCGCCAGCAGCTTGGGGGCAGGGGGCTACAATGAGCAGTTCTTC.

This chain connects TRBV3-1 (or the pseudogene TRBV3-2) to TRBJ1-5; D unclear. Trimming stripped 1 base from V and 7 bases from J, with 5 bases between. Germline values: CDR1 LGHDT, CDR2 YNNKEL (reference sequence). There are 12 residues in the CDR3. Written as DNA, the CDR3 is TGTGCCAGCAGCCAAGGTCGGCAGCCCCAGCATTTT. This sequence encodes CASSQGRQPQHF.

J is TRBJ2-3 and V is TRBV5-6; TRBD2 matches at 10 bases. The CDR3 extends over 16 amino acids. The V and J ends lost 1 base and 5 bases, in that order; junction bases with no gene match: 7. Germline CDR1 SGHDT, CDR2 YYEEEE. The CDR3 loop reads CASSLILAGAGDTQYF. The CDR3 coding sequence is TGTGCCAGCAGCTTGATCCTAGCGGGGGCAGGAGATACGCAGTATTTT. The full variable domain, with the rest looked up from reference TRBV5-6 and TRBJ2-3, is DAGVTQSPTHLIKTRGQQVTLRCSPKSGHDTVSWYQQALGQGPQFIFQYYEEEERQRGNFPDRFSGHQFPNYSSELNVNALLLGDSALYLCASSLILAGAGDTQYFGPGTRLTVL.

The chain employs TRBV9 and TRBJ1-3; possible D gene TRBD1, 5 bases. Trimming stripped 7 bases from V and 0 bases from J, with 8 bases between. CDR1 SGDLS and CDR2 YYNGEE come from the germline V gene. CDR3 length: 13 amino acids. The chain's CDR3 is CASQGGSGNTIYF. The CDR3 nucleotides read TGTGCCAGCCAGGGCGGCTCTGGAAACACCATATATTTT.

The chain has TRBV7-3 and TRBJ1-1; D not certain. CDR3 length equals 15 residues. Germline CDR1 is SGHTA and CDR2 is FQGTGA. Deletions cut 2 bases from V and 4 bases from J, with 14 bases between. CDR3 nucleotides: TGTGCCAGCAGCTTATTTCCGGGGAGTGCCACTGAAGCTTTCTTT. Protein sequence: CASSLFPGSATEAFF.

The chain uses TRBV7-3 and TRBJ2-2; tentatively, D is TRBD2 (6 bases). CDR3 length: 15 amino acids. V was shortened by 5 bases and J by 9 bases, with 19 bases between the two germline ends. Germline V gene lookup returns CDR1 SGHTA and CDR2 FQGTGA. The CDR3 region has the DNA TGTGCCAGCAGCCCGAACTCGGGGGAAGTCCGGGAGCTGTTTTTT. The encoded protein is CASSPNSGEVRELFF.

The CDR3 sequence is CASSPSGTYNEQFF. CDR3 in DNA: TGTGCCAGCAGCCCTAGCGGGACCTACAATGAGCAGTTCTTC. V and J are TRBV4-2 and TRBJ2-1; 9 bases fit TRBD2. Trimming took 4 bases from V and 2 from J; bases not matched to a gene: 0. The CDR3 runs 14 residues. CDR1 is LGHNA and CDR2 is YNFKEQ in the germline V gene.

This clone was seen a few times. CDR3 region: CSVETSPAGTEAFF. As DNA, the CDR3 is TGCAGCGTTGAGACGTCCCCGGCGGGGACTGAAGCTTTCTTT. V gene TRBV29-1 combines with J gene TRBJ1-1; D ambiguous. Per germline, CDR1 SQVTM and CDR2 ANQGSEA. The germline V and J ends were trimmed by 3 bases and 5 bases, with 16 bases remaining between them. This CDR3 is built from 14 residues.

J is TRBJ1-3 and V is TRBV19; a weak D match, TRBD1 (5 bases). Germline CDR1 and CDR2: LNHDA and SQIVND (reference sequence). V lost 7 bases to trimming and J lost 0 bases, with 13 bases between them. This CDR3 is 15 amino acids long. The CDR3 DNA reads TGTGCCAGTAAACGACAGCAATACTCTGGAAACACCATATATTTT. This encodes CASKRQQYSGNTIYF.

The chain is built from TRBV7-9 and TRBJ2-5, with D unresolved. The CDR3 extends over 15 amino acids. Looked up from germline, CDR1 is SEHNR and CDR2 is FQNEAQ (reference sequence). V lost 5 bases and J lost 2, with 15 bases in between. The CDR3 is CASSPRGPSQETQYF. CDR3 sequence (DNA): TGTGCCAGCAGCCCCCGTGGGCCCTCACAAGAGACCCAGTACTTC.

V and J are TRBV30 and TRBJ1-1; 8 nucleotides line up with TRBD1. Trimming took 3 bases from V and 1 from J; bases not matched to a gene: 1. Germline V lookup: CDR1 GTSNPN, CDR2 SVGIG (reference sequence). This CDR3 region has 13 residues. For the CDR3, the DNA is TGTGCCTGGAGCAGGGGGCCGAACACTGAAGCTTTCTTT. Amino acid sequence: CAWSRGPNTEAFF. Full variable domain (missing parts from reference TRBV30 and TRBJ1-1): SQTIHQWPATLVQPVGSPLSLECTVEGTSNPNLYWYRQAAGRGLQLLFYSVGIGQISSEVPQNLSASRPQDRQFILSSKKLLLSDSGFYLCAWSRGPNTEAFFGQGTRLTVV.

For the CDR3, the DNA is TGTGCCAGCGGGGGCGGCTACAATGAGCAGTTCTTC. Translated, it gives CASGGGYNEQFF. The V call is TRBV12-3 or TRBV12-4, the J call TRBJ2-1, with a weak D call TRBD1 (6 bases). The CDR3 loop spans 12 amino acids. Between the trimmed V and J ends, which lost 8 bases and 3 bases, there was a span of 8 bases.

The chain joins TRBV7-3 to TRBJ1-2; D is unresolved. The CDR3 has 12 amino acids. Germline assignment: CDR1 SGHTA and CDR2 FQGTGA. V was pared by 8 bases and J by 4 bases, with 11 bases between. DNA of the CDR3: TGTGCCAGCCGAGGATCAACCTATGGCTACACCTTC. Residues: CASRGSTYGYTF.

The V and J genes are TRBV24-1 and TRBJ2-3, with TRBD2 matching 9 bases. The V gene's germline CDR1 is KGHDR and CDR2 SFDVKD. The CDR3 length is 16 residues. V shed 2 bases, J shed 3 bases, and the junction held 5 bases outside the gene matches. CDR3 bases: TGTGCCACCAGTGATTCGGCGGGGGGGATTACAGATACGCAGTATTTT. Residues: CATSDSAGGITDTQYF.

The V gene is TRBV5-4, the J gene TRBJ2-3, with TRBD2 matching 8 bases. The V segment lost 2 bases and the J segment 5 bases; nucleotides outside the gene matches: 7. CDR3 size: 15 residues. Germline assignment: CDR1 SGHNT and CDR2 YYREEE (reference sequence). The CDR3 loop reads CASSFGGAAGDTQYF. CDR3 coding DNA: TGTGCCAGCAGCTTCGGGGGGGCCGCAGGAGATACGCAGTATTTT.

The V gene is TRBV10-3, the J gene TRBJ2-3; TRBD1 is a possible D gene (5 bases). V was cut by 6 bases and J by 1 base, with 17 bases left in between. This CDR3 comprises 16 residues. CDR1 is ENHRY, CDR2 SYGVKD, per germline. CDR3 residues: CAISQGDTSGTDTQYF. The DNA of the CDR3 is TGTGCCATCAGCCAGGGTGACACCTCTGGCACAGATACGCAGTATTTT.

The J gene is TRBJ1-5, the V gene TRBV2; D uncertain. Germline CDR1 and CDR2: SNHLY and FYNNEI. Trimming shortened V by 6 bases and J by 1 base, and 16 bases separated the two germline ends. This CDR3 has 16 amino acids. The CDR3 DNA is TGTGCCAGCAGCCTCACTAGGGCCGAGAGCAATCAGCCCCAGCATTTT. It translates to CASSLTRAESNQPQHF.

This chain uses TRBV6-5 with TRBJ1-4; D might be TRBD1 (5 bases). CDR3 length: 15 amino acids. V was clipped by 6 bases and J by 2 bases, with 13 bases between them. CDR1 and CDR2 (germline): MNHEY, SVGAGI. CDR3 sequence: CASRNTGLTNEKLFF. CDR3 coding DNA: TGTGCCAGCAGAAACACGGGACTTACTAATGAAAAACTGTTTTTT.

This clone was seen more than once but under ten times. The chain recombines TRBV19 with TRBJ1-6, with unresolved D. CDR1 and CDR2 (germline): LNHDA, SQIVND (reference sequence). Trimming took 0 bases from V and 8 from J, leaving 8 bases between them. CDR3 length equals 14 residues. The CDR3 loop reads CASSIDRLDSPLHF. CDR3 DNA: TGTGCCAGTAGTATAGATCGTCTTGATTCACCCCTCCACTTT.

This chain connects TRBV6-4 to TRBJ2-3, with 7 bases aligning to TRBD2. The CDR3 loop spans 16 amino acids. V lost 5 bases and J lost 0; bases outside the gene matches: 8. CDR1 is MRHNA and CDR2 is SNTAGT in the germline V gene. CDR3 protein: CASSTVGGVSTDTQYF. The CDR3 DNA sequence: TGTGCCAGCAGTACTGTGGGGGGGGTCAGCACAGATACGCAGTATTTT.

This clone was counted a single time. CDR3 amino acids: CAWTPGRTGDEQFF. The CDR3 DNA is TGTGCCTGGACACCCGGCCGCACCGGGGATGAGCAGTTCTTC. The chain combines TRBV30 with TRBJ2-1; a possible D gene is TRBD2 (5 bases). The CDR3 contains 14 residues. CDR1 is GTSNPN and CDR2 is SVGIG in the germline V gene (reference sequence). V was pared by 4 bases and J by 8 bases, with 18 bases between.

The rearrangement joins TRBV30 to TRBJ2-2; 9 nucleotides align to TRBD2. Germline CDR1 and CDR2: GTSNPN and SVGIG (reference sequence). V shed 1 base and J 2 bases; nucleotides not matched to a gene: 11. The CDR3 consists of 18 residues. The CDR3 loop reads CAWSDPPAGGINTGELFF. CDR3 sequence (DNA): TGTGCCTGGAGTGACCCCCCAGCGGGGGGAATCAACACCGGGGAGCTGTTTTTT.

V gene TRBV28 combines with J gene TRBJ1-4; weak D call: TRBD1 (6 bases). CDR3 length: 15 amino acids. CDR1 is MDHEN, CDR2 SYDVKM, per germline. V lost 3 bases and J lost 8, with 16 bases in between. The CDR3 sequence is CASSFSGAWGEKLFF. As DNA, the CDR3 is TGTGCCAGCAGTTTTTCAGGGGCGTGGGGGGAAAAACTGTTTTTT. The variable domain in full, completed from reference TRBV28 and TRBJ1-4, reads DVKVTQSSRYLVKRTGEKVFLECVQDMDHENMFWYRQDPGLGLRLIYFSYDVKMKEKGDIPEGYSVSREKKERFSLILESASTNQTSMYLCASSFSGAWGEKLFFGSGTQLSVL.

This rearrangement joins TRBV5-1 to TRBJ2-1, with a tentative D call TRBD1 (5 bases). CDR3 length: 11 amino acids. Per germline, CDR1 SGHRS and CDR2 YFSETQ. With 4 bases removed from V and 11 bases from J, the gap between germline ends came to 10 bases. The CDR3 reads CASSPDIKQFF. Here the CDR3 DNA reads TGCGCCAGCAGCCCGGACATTAAGCAGTTCTTC.